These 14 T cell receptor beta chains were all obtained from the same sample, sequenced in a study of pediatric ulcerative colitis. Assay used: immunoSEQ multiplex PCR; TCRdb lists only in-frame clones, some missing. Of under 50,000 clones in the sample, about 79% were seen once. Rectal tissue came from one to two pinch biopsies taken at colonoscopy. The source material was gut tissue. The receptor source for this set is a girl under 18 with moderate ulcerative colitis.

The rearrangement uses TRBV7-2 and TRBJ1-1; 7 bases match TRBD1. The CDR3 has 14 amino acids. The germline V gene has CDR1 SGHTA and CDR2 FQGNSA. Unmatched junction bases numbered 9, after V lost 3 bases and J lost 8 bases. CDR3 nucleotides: TGTGCCAGCAGCTTCCGTAGAGGGACAGCCGAAGCTTTCTTT. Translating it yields CASSFRRGTAEAFF.

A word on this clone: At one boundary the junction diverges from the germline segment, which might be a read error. Here the CDR3 reads CAISDLAGGVRPPNF. Here the CDR3 DNA reads TGTGCCATCAGTGATCTAGCGGGAGGAGTCCGCCCTCCTAATTTT. This chain uses TRBV10-3 with TRBJ2-3; 11 bases fit TRBD2. CDR1 and CDR2 from the germline V gene are ENHRY and SYGVKD. CDR3 size: 15 residues.

The CDR3 region is CASSPRQGYEQYF. In DNA, the CDR3 is TGTGCCAGCTCACCCCGACAGGGCTACGAGCAGTACTTC. The chain employs TRBV18 and TRBJ2-7; TRBD1 agrees at 7 bases. J was trimmed by 3 bases and V by 3 bases; bases with no gene match: 2. Germline CDR1 reads KGHSH; CDR2 reads LQKENI. This CDR3 has 13 amino acids.

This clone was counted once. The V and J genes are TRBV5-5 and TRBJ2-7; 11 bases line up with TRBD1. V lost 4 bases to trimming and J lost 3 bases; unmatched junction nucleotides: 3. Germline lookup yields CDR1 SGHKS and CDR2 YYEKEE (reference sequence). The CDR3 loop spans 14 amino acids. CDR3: CASSPGTGGYEQYF. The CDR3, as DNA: TGTGCCAGCAGCCCCGGGACAGGGGGCTACGAGCAGTACTTC.

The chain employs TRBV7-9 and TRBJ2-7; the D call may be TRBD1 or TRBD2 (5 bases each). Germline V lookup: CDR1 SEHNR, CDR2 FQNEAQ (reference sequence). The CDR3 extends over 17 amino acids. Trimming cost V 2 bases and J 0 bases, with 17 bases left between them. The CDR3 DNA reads TGTGCCAGCAGCTTACGCGGGCCCGGGGCTAGCTCCTACGAGCAGTACTTC. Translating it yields CASSLRGPGASSYEQYF.

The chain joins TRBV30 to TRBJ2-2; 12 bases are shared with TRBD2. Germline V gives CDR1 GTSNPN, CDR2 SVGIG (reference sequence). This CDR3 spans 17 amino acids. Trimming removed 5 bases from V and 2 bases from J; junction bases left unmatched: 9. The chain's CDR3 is CAWSRLAGGLNTGELFF. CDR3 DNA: TGTGCCTGGTCTCGGCTAGCGGGAGGGCTTAACACCGGGGAGCTGTTTTTT.

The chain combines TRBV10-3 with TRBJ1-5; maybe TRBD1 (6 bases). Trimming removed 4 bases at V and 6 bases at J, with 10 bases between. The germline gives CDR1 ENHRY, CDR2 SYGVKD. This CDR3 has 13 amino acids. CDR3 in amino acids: CAISGGASQPQHF. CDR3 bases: TGTGCCATCAGTGGGGGGGCGAGTCAGCCCCAGCATTTT.

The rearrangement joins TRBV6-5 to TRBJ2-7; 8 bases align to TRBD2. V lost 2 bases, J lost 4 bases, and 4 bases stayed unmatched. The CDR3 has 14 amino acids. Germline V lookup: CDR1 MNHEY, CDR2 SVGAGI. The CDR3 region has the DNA TGTGCCAGCAGTTACGGGGCTAGCGGGTACGAGCAGTACTTC. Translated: CASSYGASGYEQYF.

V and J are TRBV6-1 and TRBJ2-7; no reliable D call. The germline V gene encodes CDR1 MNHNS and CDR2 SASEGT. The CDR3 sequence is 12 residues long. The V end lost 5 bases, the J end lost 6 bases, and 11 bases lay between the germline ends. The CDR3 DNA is TGTGCCAGCAGTCCAGCTAGTCGCGAGCAGTACTTC. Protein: CASSPASREQYF.

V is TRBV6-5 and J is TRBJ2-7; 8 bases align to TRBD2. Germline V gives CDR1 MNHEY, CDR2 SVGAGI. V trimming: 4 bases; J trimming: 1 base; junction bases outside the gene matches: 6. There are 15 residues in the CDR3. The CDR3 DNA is TGTGCCAGCAGTTGGGCGGTAGCGGGGTCCTACGAGCAGTACTTC. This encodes CASSWAVAGSYEQYF.

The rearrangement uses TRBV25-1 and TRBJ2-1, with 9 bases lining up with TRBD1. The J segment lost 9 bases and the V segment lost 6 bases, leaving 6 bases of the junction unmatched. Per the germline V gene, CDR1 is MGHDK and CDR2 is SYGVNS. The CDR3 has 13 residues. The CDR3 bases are TGTGCCAGCAGCGAACAGGGGGCAGGTGAGCAGTTCTTC. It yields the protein CASSEQGAGEQFF.

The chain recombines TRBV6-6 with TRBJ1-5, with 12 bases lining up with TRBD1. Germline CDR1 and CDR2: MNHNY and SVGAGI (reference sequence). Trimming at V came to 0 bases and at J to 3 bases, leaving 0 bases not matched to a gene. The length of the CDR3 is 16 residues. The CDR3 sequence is CASSYSGQGANQPQHF. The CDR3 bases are TGTGCCAGCAGTTACTCGGGACAGGGGGCCAATCAGCCCCAGCATTTT.

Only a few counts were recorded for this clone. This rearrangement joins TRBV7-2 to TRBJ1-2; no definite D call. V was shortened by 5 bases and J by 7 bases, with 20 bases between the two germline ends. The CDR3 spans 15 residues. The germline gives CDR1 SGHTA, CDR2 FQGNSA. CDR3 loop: CASSRQDGGGGGYTF. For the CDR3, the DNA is TGTGCCAGCAGCCGTCAGGACGGTGGCGGAGGTGGCTACACCTTC.

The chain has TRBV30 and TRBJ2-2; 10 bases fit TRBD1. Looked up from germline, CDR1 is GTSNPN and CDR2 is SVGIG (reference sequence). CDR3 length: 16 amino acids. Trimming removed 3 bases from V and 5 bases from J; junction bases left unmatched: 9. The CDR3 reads CAWRIDRGRRTGELFF. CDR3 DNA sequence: TGTGCCTGGAGGATCGACAGGGGGCGCCGGACCGGGGAGCTGTTTTTT.